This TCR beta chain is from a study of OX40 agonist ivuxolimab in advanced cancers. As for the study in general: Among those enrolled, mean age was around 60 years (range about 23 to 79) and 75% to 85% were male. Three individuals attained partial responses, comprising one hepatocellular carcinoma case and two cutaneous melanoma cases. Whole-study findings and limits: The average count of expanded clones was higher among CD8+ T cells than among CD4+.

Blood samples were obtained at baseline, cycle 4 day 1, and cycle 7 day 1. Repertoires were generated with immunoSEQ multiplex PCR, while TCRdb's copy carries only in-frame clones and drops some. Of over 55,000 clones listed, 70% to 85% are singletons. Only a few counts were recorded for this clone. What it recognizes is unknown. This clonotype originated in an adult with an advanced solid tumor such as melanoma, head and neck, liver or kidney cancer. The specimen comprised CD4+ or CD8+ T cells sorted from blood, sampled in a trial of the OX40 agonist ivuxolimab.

The CDR3 reads CASSPSGASSYNEQFF. Written as DNA, the CDR3 is TGTGCCAGCAGCCCTAGCGGGGCCAGCTCCTACAATGAGCAGTTCTTC. This rearrangement joins TRBV7-6 to TRBJ2-1; 9 bases are shared with TRBD2. CDR3 length equals 16 residues. The germline V gene encodes CDR1 SGHVS and CDR2 FNYEAQ. J lost 0 bases, V lost 5 bases, and 5 bases had no gene match.